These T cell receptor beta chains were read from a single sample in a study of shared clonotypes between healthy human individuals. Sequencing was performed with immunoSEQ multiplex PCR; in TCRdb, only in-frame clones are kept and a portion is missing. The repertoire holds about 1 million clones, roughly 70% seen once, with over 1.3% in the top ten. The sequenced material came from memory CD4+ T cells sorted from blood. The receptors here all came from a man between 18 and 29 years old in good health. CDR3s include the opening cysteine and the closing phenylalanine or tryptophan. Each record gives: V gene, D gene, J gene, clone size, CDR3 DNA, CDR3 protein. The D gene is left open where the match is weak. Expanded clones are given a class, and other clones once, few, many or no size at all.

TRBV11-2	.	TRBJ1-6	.	TGTGCCAGCAGCTTAGGGCCCCGGCAGGGTGGTTCACCCCTCCACTTT	CASSLGPRQGGSPLHF
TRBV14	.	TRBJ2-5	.	TGTGCCAGCAGCCAAGATCATATGGTAGGGACCCAGTACTTC	CASSQDHMVGTQYF
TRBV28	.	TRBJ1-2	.	TGTGCCAGCAGTTTATGGTCGTCGGACTATGGCTACACCTTC	CASSLWSSDYGYTF
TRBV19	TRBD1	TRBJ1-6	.	TGTGCCAGTAGTACGGGACAGGGGGTAAACAATTCACCCCTCCACTTT	CASSTGQGVNNSPLHF
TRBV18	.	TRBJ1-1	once	TGTGCCAGCTCACCGGGGGCGGCCGGCACTGAAGCTTTCTTT	CASSPGAAGTEAFF
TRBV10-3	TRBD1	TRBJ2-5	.	TGTGCCATCAGCGCAGGACAGGGGGACGTCGAGACCCAGTACTTC	CAISAGQGDVETQYF
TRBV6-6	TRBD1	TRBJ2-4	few	TGTGCCAGCAGAGAGGGGGCGCAGAACATTCAGTACTTC	CASREGAQNIQYF
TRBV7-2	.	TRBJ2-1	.	TGTGCCAGCAGCTTAATGAGAGGGAGTTACAATGAGCAGTTCTTC	CASSLMRGSYNEQFF
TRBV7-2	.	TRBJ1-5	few	TGTGCCAGCAGCTTGGTGGGAGCGAGCAATCAGCCCCAGCATTTT	CASSLVGASNQPQHF
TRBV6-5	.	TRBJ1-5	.	TGTGCCAGCAGTTTTGGGGACACCGGTAGCCCCCAGCATTTT	CASSFGDTGSPQHF
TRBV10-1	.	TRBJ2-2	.	TGCGCCAGCAGGGGCGGGCTCGGCACCGGGGAGCTGTTTTTT	CASRGGLGTGELFF
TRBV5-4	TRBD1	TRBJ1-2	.	TGTGCCAGCAGCCCCGACAGGGTGAGCTATGGCTACACCTTC	CASSPDRVSYGYTF
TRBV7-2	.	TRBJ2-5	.	TGTGCCAGCAGCTCCGGGACTCTCAAGGCCCAGTACTTC	CASSSGTLKAQYF
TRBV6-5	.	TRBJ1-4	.	TGTGCCAGCAGCCCTAATGTTGTACATGAAAAACTGTTTTTT	CASSPNVVHEKLFF
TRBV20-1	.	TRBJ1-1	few	TGCAGTCCGGACAGGAACACTGAAGCTTTCTTT	CSPDRNTEAFF
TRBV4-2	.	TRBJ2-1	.	TGTGCCAGCAGCCAAGAGTACCGCCCAGGGAACTTGCAGTTCTTC	CASSQEYRPGNLQFF
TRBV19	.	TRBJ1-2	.	TGTGCCAGTACAAACCCTGGGACCTCTAACTATGGCTACACCTTC	CASTNPGTSNYGYTF
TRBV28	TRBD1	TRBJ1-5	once	TGTGCCAGCAGTTCGGGGCAGGGGGTGAAGGAGCCCCAGCATTTT	CASSSGQGVKEPQHF
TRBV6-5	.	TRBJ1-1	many	TGTGCCATCCCGTCCGGAGAACAAGTGGGAGCTTTCTTT	CAIPSGEQVGAFF
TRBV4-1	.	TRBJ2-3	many	TGCGCCAGCAGCCTCCCCCGGAACCTGGGGGGCACAGATACGCAGTATTTT	CASSLPRNLGGTDTQYF
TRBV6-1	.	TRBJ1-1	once	TGTGCCAGCAGTACACAGCCCGGGACCGGCACTGAAGCTTTCTTT	CASSTQPGTGTEAFF
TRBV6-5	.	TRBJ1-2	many	TGTGCCAGCAGTTACTTGGGGGGGTCGGGCTACACCTTC	CASSYLGGSGYTF
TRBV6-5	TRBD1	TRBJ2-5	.	TGTGCCAGCAGTTACAATGACAGGGGTTGGGAGACCCAGTACTTC	CASSYNDRGWETQYF
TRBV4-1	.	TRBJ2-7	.	TGCGCCAGCAGCCAAGATTACCCTCAGACCTACGAGCAGTACTTC	CASSQDYPQTYEQYF
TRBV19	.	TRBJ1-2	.	TGTGCCAGTACCCTCGCCGGGCAGGGGAACTATGGCTACACCTTC	CASTLAGQGNYGYTF
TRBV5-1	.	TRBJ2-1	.	TGCGCCAGCAGCTTGGTGGAAAACAATGAGCAGTTCTTC	CASSLVENNEQFF
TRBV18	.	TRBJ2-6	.	TGTGCCAGCTCACTTCAACAGGGAGGGGCCAACGTCCTGACTTTC	CASSLQQGGANVLTF
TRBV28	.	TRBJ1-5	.	TGTGCCAGCAGTGACTCGCGGCGGATCAATCAGCCCCAGCATTTT	CASSDSRRINQPQHF
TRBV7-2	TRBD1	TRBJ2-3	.	TGTGCCAGCACCAAGAATCCGACAGGGTTTGGCGCAGATACGCAGTATTTT	CASTKNPTGFGADTQYF
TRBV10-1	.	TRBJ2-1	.	TGCGCCAGCAGTGATGAAGGGACCGGACACAATGAGCAGTTCTTC	CASSDEGTGHNEQFF
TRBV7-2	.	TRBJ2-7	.	TGTGCCAGCAGCTTATCACTTGCGACCTACGAGCAGTACTTC	CASSLSLATYEQYF
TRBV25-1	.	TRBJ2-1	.	TGTGCCAGCAGCTGGGGGAGCAATGAGCAGTTCTTC	CASSWGSNEQFF
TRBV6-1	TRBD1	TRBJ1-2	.	TGTGCCAGTTCAGGACAGGCAACCTATGGCTACACCTTC	CASSGQATYGYTF
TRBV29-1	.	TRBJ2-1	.	TGCAGCGTTGGACGAGGCCTCGAGCAGTTCTTC	CSVGRGLEQFF
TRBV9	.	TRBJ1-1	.	TGTGCCAGCAGCGTAGTAGGCTTGAACACTGAAGCTTTCTTT	CASSVVGLNTEAFF
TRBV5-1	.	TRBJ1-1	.	TGCGCCAGCAGCTTTTCAGGGGAAGGTACTGAAGCTTTCTTT	CASSFSGEGTEAFF
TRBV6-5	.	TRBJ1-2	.	TGTGCCAGCAGTTACTCGAGTCAGATCAACTATGGCTACACCTTC	CASSYSSQINYGYTF
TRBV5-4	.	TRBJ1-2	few	TGTGCCAGCAGCTTGGATCCGGCAGCGGCCTATGGCTACACCTTC	CASSLDPAAAYGYTF
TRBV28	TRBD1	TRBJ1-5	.	TGTGCCAGCAGGCTACAGGGGGAGAATCAGCCCCAGCATTTT	CASRLQGENQPQHF
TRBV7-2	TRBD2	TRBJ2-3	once	TGTGCCAGCAGCTTTAGCGGGGACTACACAGATACGCAGTATTTT	CASSFSGDYTDTQYF
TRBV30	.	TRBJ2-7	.	TGTGCCTGGAGTAGGAAACAGGCCTACGAGCAGTACTTC	CAWSRKQAYEQYF
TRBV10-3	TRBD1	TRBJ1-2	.	TGTGCCATCAAGAGGGACAGGGGTGCCTATGGCTACACCTTC	CAIKRDRGAYGYTF
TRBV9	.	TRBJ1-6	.	TGTGCCAGCAGCGTTGGGGAGTCCTATAATTCACCCCTCCACTTT	CASSVGESYNSPLHF
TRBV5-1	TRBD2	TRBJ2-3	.	TGCGCCAGCAGCTTGGCCACTAGCGGGAGCGCAGATACGCAGTATTTT	CASSLATSGSADTQYF
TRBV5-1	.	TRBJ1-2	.	TGCGCCAGCAGGTGGGGTCAGAAGGATGGCTACACCTTC	CASRWGQKDGYTF
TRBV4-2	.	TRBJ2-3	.	TGTGCCAGCAGCCCCAGTATGCCGGGGGCCGGAGATACGCAGTATTTT	CASSPSMPGAGDTQYF